These 21 T cell receptor beta chains came from one sample sequenced in a study of shared T cell receptors in the human thymus. Some clones are missing from TCRdb's copy, which holds only in-frame ones; the method was immunoSEQ multiplex PCR. There are over 450,000 clones in the sample; around 82% occur only once, and around 0.013% lies in the top ten. This sample also belongs to another study, concerning human thymus T cells.

The source material was thymocytes. These receptors came from a boy in the first two years of life with a congenital heart defect.

The chain has TRBV6-5 and TRBJ1-1; D unresolved. The CDR3 covers 14 residues. V lost 4 bases and J lost 2, with 11 bases in between. The germline V gene encodes CDR1 MNHEY and CDR2 SVGAGI. CDR3 amino acids: CASSSARGNTEAFF. CDR3 DNA sequence: TGTGCCAGCAGTTCCGCCCGGGGAAACACTGAAGCTTTCTTT.

This chain links TRBV5-1 with TRBJ1-4, with D tentatively TRBD1 (5 bases). Germline CDR1 SGHRS, CDR2 YFSETQ. The CDR3 is 14 amino acids. V lost 4 bases, J lost 7 bases, and 14 bases lay in between. The CDR3 loop is CASSRAAGGEKLFF. The DNA for the CDR3 is TGCGCCAGCAGCCGTGCCGCGGGGGGTGAAAAACTGTTTTTT.

The V call is TRBV6-5, the J call TRBJ2-7, with a weak D call TRBD2 (6 bases). With 0 bases removed from V and 6 bases from J, the gap between germline ends came to 15 bases. Per germline, CDR1 MNHEY and CDR2 SVGAGI. The CDR3 is made up of 15 amino acids. CDR3 in DNA: TGTGCCAGCAGTTACTCCAGGGACTTACTTCGCGAGCAGTACTTC. Its translation is CASSYSRDLLREQYF.

Here the CDR3 DNA reads TGTGCCAGCAGCCCCCGGAGGGCTAGCGCAAACACCGGGGAGCTGTTTTTT. Translating gives CASSPRRASANTGELFF. The genes are TRBV4-2 and TRBJ2-2, with D possibly TRBD2 on 6 matching bases. V lost 4 bases and J 2 bases, leaving 17 bases between the germline ends. The CDR3 is 17 amino acids. Per the germline V gene, CDR1 is LGHNA and CDR2 is YNFKEQ.

The chain links TRBV21-1 to TRBJ2-7; the table's D call TRBD2 went unverified against the DNA. TRBV21-1 is shown as a pseudogene. The CDR3 is 14 amino acids. The CDR3 sequence is CASSKTHGGYEQYF. CDR3 nucleotide sequence: TGTGCCAGCAGCAAGACTCACGGGGGCTACGAGCAGTACTTC.

V usage is TRBV12-5 and J usage is TRBJ1-5, with a possible D match to TRBD1 (6 bases). The germline V gene has CDR1 LGHNT and CDR2 FRNRAP. Between the trimmed V and J ends, which lost 3 bases and 2 bases, there was a span of 11 bases. This CDR3 spans 15 amino acids. CDR3 region: CASGLTGCGNQPQHF. The CDR3 DNA follows: TGTGCTAGTGGTTTAACAGGGTGTGGCAATCAGCCCCAGCATTTT.

The chain employs TRBV5-4 and TRBJ1-4, with D hard to call. Trimming left V 3 bases short and J 5 bases short, with 14 bases between. This CDR3 spans 15 amino acids. Germline values: CDR1 SGHNT, CDR2 YYREEE (reference sequence). The CDR3 DNA follows: TGTGCCAGCAGCTCGTCCAGAGGGTCCAATGAAAAACTGTTTTTT. It specifies CASSSSRGSNEKLFF. Together with reference TRBV5-4 and TRBJ1-4, the CDR3 gives the full variable domain: ETGVTQSPTHLIKTRGQQVTLRCSSQSGHNTVSWYQQALGQGPQFIFQYYREEENGRGNFPPRFSGLQFPNYSSELNVNALELDDSALYLCASSSSRGSNEKLFFGSGTQLSVL.

This chain links TRBV13 with TRBJ2-7; D remains ambiguous. This CDR3 spans 16 amino acids. CDR1 is PRHDT, CDR2 FYEKMQ, per germline (reference sequence). Trimming removed 0 bases from V and 0 bases from J, with 12 bases in between. CDR3 in amino acids: CASSLGDDKTSYEQYF. The CDR3 DNA reads as TGTGCCAGCAGCTTAGGAGATGACAAAACCTCCTACGAGCAGTACTTC. The full variable domain, its missing parts supplied by reference TRBV13 and TRBJ2-7, is AAGVIQSPRHLIKEKRETATLKCYPIPRHDTVYWYQQGPGQDPQFLISFYEKMQSDKGSIPDRFSAQQFSDYHSELNMSSLELGDSALYFCASSLGDDKTSYEQYFGPGTRLTVT.

CDR3 residues: CASSPPAGNEQYF. For the CDR3, the DNA is TGCGCCAGCAGCCCCCCAGCGGGTAACGAGCAGTACTTC. The gene calls are TRBV4-1 and TRBJ2-7, with a tentative D call TRBD2 (6 bases). Germline CDR1 reads MGHRA; CDR2 reads YSYEKL. The CDR3 contains 13 residues. Deletions cut 4 bases from V and 5 bases from J, with 12 bases between.

The chain is built from TRBV27 and TRBJ2-7, with D perhaps TRBD1 (6 bases). The V gene lost 5 bases and the J gene lost 0 bases, with 17 bases spanning the gap. The CDR3 runs 16 residues. CDR1 MNHEY and CDR2 SMNVEV come from the germline V gene (reference sequence). CDR3 sequence (DNA): TGTGCCAGCAGTCCCGCCGGGACACCGAACTCCTACGAGCAGTACTTC. The encoded protein is CASSPAGTPNSYEQYF.

This clone was seen just once. The V and J genes are TRBV10-2 and TRBJ2-7, with a possible D match to TRBD2 (7 bases). The CDR3 consists of 11 residues. Per the germline V gene, CDR1 is WSHSY and CDR2 is SAAADI. The ends were cut back, 10 bases at V and 12 bases at J, with 19 bases in the middle. CDR3 amino acids: CATGLGGGPYF. CDR3 in DNA: TGCGCCACCGGACTAGGAGGGGGTCCGTACTTC.

The chain employs TRBV25-1 and TRBJ2-3; 9 nucleotides align to TRBD1. This CDR3 contains 14 residues. CDR1 MGHDK and CDR2 SYGVNS come from the germline V gene. The J segment lost 6 bases and the V segment lost 3 bases, leaving 4 bases of the junction unmatched. In nucleotides, the CDR3 is TGTGCCAGCAGTGAGGGACAGGGCTGGGATACGCAGTATTTT. Protein sequence: CASSEGQGWDTQYF.

The CDR3 region is CASSLPGTDYSNQPQHF. The CDR3, as DNA: TGTGCCAGCAGTTTGCCCGGGACAGACTATAGCAATCAGCCCCAGCATTTT. The chain links TRBV28 to TRBJ1-5, with 7 bases identical to TRBD1. The J segment lost 0 bases and the V segment lost 3 bases, leaving 8 bases of the junction unmatched. The CDR3 loop spans 17 amino acids. The V gene's germline CDR1 is MDHEN and CDR2 SYDVKM.

The rearrangement joins TRBV12-5 to TRBJ2-5; D gene ambiguous. CDR1 and CDR2 (germline): LGHNT, FRNRAP. Trimming pared 1 base from V and 4 bases from J, leaving 7 bases between. This CDR3 has 13 amino acids. The CDR3, as DNA: TGTGCTAGTGGTTTGGGTTCATCAGAGACCCAGTACTTC. Amino acids: CASGLGSSETQYF.

The chain uses TRBV18 and TRBJ1-2; 8 nucleotides align to TRBD1. Germline V gene sequence: CDR1 KGHSH, CDR2 LQKENI. This CDR3 is built from 16 residues. The junction had 12 bases not matched to a gene; V was cut back by 0 bases and J by 9 bases. DNA of the CDR3: TGTGCCAGCTCACCACCGAAGACAGGGGTTATGGGTCGCTACACCTTC. Protein: CASSPPKTGVMGRYTF.

The rearrangement links TRBV29-1 to TRBJ1-1; D is possibly TRBD1 (6 bases). The germline gives CDR1 SQVTM, CDR2 ANQGSEA. The CDR3 totals 14 residues. Trimming removed 8 bases from V and 3 bases from J, with 19 bases in between. This chain's CDR3 is CSPRGPGWDTEAFF. The CDR3 region has the DNA TGCAGCCCGCGGGGGCCAGGATGGGACACTGAAGCTTTCTTT.

The chain carries TRBV27 and TRBJ2-7; 7 nucleotides line up with TRBD2. Trimming removed 5 bases from V and 0 bases from J; junction bases left unmatched: 4. The CDR3 totals 14 residues. Per germline, CDR1 MNHEY and CDR2 SMNVEV (reference sequence). The CDR3 reads CASSPGLVSYEQYF. CDR3 DNA sequence: TGTGCCAGCAGTCCTGGACTAGTCTCCTACGAGCAGTACTTC.

V is TRBV9 and J is TRBJ2-1; 16 positions agree with TRBD2. J was trimmed by 4 bases and V by 4 bases; bases with no gene match: 14. Per the germline V gene, CDR1 is SGDLS and CDR2 is YYNGEE. The CDR3 loop spans 20 amino acids. CDR3 in DNA: TGTGCCAGCAGCTCGCGCCGGGGACTAGCGGGAGGGCCCCGTTACAATGAGCAGTTCTTC. Translating it yields CASSSRRGLAGGPRYNEQFF.

The chain is built from TRBV11-2 and TRBJ1-2; D is possibly TRBD1 (5 bases). V lost 5 bases and J 6 bases, leaving 10 bases between the germline ends. The germline CDR1 and CDR2 sequences are SGHAT and FQNNGV. The CDR3 is 12 residues long. The CDR3: CASSPRGDGYTF. CDR3 in DNA: TGTGCCAGCAGCCCCCGGGGGGATGGCTACACCTTC.

The chain links TRBV4-3 to TRBJ2-5, with D possibly matching TRBD1 (5 bases). The DNA end is more similar to TRBJ2-7, so the J call may be wrong. CDR3 size: 15 residues. Looked up from germline, CDR1 is LGHNA and CDR2 is YSLEER. The CDR3 protein is CASSQDTAGPYEQYF. CDR3 sequence (DNA): TGCGCCAGCAGCCAAGATACCGCAGGGCCCTACGAGCAGTACTTC.

The chain is built from TRBV6-5 and TRBJ2-5, with D perhaps TRBD1 (5 bases). Trimming shortened V by 2 bases and J by 1 base, and 14 bases separated the two germline ends. Germline V gene data show CDR1 as MNHEY and CDR2 as SVGAGI. This CDR3 is 16 amino acids long. The DNA for the CDR3 is TGTGCCAGCAGTTACCGGGTCAGGCAGGGCCAAGAGACCCAGTACTTC. Translation gives CASSYRVRQGQETQYF.